This T cell receptor beta chain was obtained from a study of T cell repertoires in cytomegalovirus infection. This clonotype was seen a few times. No antigen is known for it. Study-wide results and caveats: The response measured ex vivo was dominated by TCR beta clonotypes (HLA-C-restricted and CMV-specific).

V dropped 3 bases and J dropped 6 bases, with 15 bases sitting between them. Germline V gene sequence: CDR1 LGHNA, CDR2 YSLEER. The CDR3 is 14 amino acids. A single record per CDR3 protein comes from TCRdb applying MiXCR to the reads. The sample shows 350,000 to 450,000 distinct CDR3 sequences, approximately 18% of them seen only once. This TCR was sampled from a human donor in good health (CMV status not recorded). Some clones in this sample may be carry-over from other donors' samples. Sequencing input: PBMCs. The J gene is TRBJ2-7, the V gene TRBV4-3; D remains unclear. The CDR3 loop reads CASSQGRYVPEQYF. The CDR3 DNA reads TGCGCCAGCAGCCAGGGTCGTTATGTTCCCGAGCAGTACTTC.